These 19 T cell receptor beta chains were sequenced from one sample in a study of blood T cell repertoires in COVID-19. Some clones are missing from TCRdb's copy, which holds only in-frame ones; the method was immunoSEQ multiplex PCR. The table records 250,000 to 350,000 clones, 89% of them present only once. The source material was peripheral blood. The receptors originated from a woman in her 40s who had recovered from COVID-19.

V gene TRBV15 combines with J gene TRBJ1-6, with D tentatively TRBD1 (5 bases). This CDR3 is built from 13 residues. Germline V gives CDR1 LNHNV, CDR2 YYDKDF (reference sequence). Trimming removed 0 bases at V and 9 bases at J, with 6 bases between. The CDR3 sequence: CATSREGGSPLHF. For the CDR3, the DNA is TGTGCCACCAGCAGAGAGGGGGGTTCACCCCTCCACTTT. The variable domain in full, completed from reference TRBV15 and TRBJ1-6, reads DAMVIQNPRYQVTQFGKPVTLSCSQTLNHNVMYWYQQKSSQAPKLLFHYYDKDFNNEADTPDNFQSRRPNTSFCFLDIRSPGLGDTAMYLCATSREGGSPLHFGNGTRLTVT.

The CDR3, as DNA: TGTGCCAGCAGGTCCATAGACAGGGCGGACACTGAAGCTTTCTTT. It translates to CASRSIDRADTEAFF. The chain recombines TRBV25-1 with TRBJ1-1; 7 nucleotides match TRBD1. Germline V gives CDR1 MGHDK, CDR2 SYGVNS. The CDR3 length is 15 residues. Trimming took 6 bases from V and 3 from J; bases not matched to a gene: 10.

The chain combines TRBV4-2 with TRBJ2-1; 10 bases agree with TRBD2. In germline, CDR1 is LGHNA, CDR2 YNFKEQ. The V and J ends lost 0 bases and 8 bases, in that order; junction bases with no gene match: 7. CDR3 length: 16 residues. The CDR3 DNA follows: TGTGCCAGCAGCCAAGAGGCGGCTAGCGGGAGCCATGAGCAGTTCTTC. The encoded protein is CASSQEAASGSHEQFF.

This rearrangement joins TRBV9 to TRBJ1-1, with a possible D match to TRBD1 (5 bases). CDR1 SGDLS and CDR2 YYNGEE come from the germline V gene. The CDR3 has 13 amino acids. Trimming took 3 bases from V and 5 from J, leaving 11 bases between them. The CDR3 region has the DNA TGTGCCAGCAGCGCCGAGGGGAGGACTGAAGCTTTCTTT. As protein: CASSAEGRTEAFF.

CDR3: CASSLTSGSAGELFF. CDR3 nucleotide sequence: TGTGCCAGCAGTTTGACTAGCGGGAGCGCCGGGGAGCTGTTTTTT. The chain links TRBV27 to TRBJ2-2, with 12 bases that match TRBD2. This CDR3 has 15 residues. J lost 6 bases, V lost 3 bases, and 2 bases had no gene match. CDR1 and CDR2 (germline): MNHEY, SMNVEV (reference sequence).

This chain uses TRBV5-8 with TRBJ2-7; 11 nucleotides match TRBD2. With V trimmed by 7 bases and J by 0 bases, 15 bases remained unmatched. Germline lookup yields CDR1 SGHTS and CDR2 YDEGEE. The CDR3 is made up of 18 amino acids. CDR3 sequence: CASPKGWGLAASSYEQYF. CDR3 in DNA: TGTGCCAGCCCCAAAGGTTGGGGACTAGCGGCTAGCTCCTACGAGCAGTACTTC.

The gene calls are TRBV7-3 and TRBJ2-7, with 11 bases aligning to TRBD1. J gave up 1 base and V 5 bases, and 4 bases lay outside the gene matches. The CDR3 has 15 residues. In germline, CDR1 is SGHTA, CDR2 FQGTGA. The CDR3 sequence is CASSRTGGESYEQYF. The CDR3 coding sequence is TGTGCCAGCAGCCGGACAGGGGGCGAATCCTACGAGCAGTACTTC.

As regards this clone: A junction boundary mismatches the germline segment, possibly from a read error. This sequence joins TRBV12-3 or TRBV12-4 and TRBJ2-1, with 9 bases fitting TRBD2. The CDR3 spans 13 residues. CDR3: CASSLAGEDEQFF. Written as DNA, the CDR3 is TGTGCCAGCAGCTTAGCGGGAGAGGATGAGCAGTTCTTC.

The rearrangement uses TRBV6-6 and TRBJ2-5; 7 nucleotides line up with TRBD2. Trimming cost V 4 bases and J 1 base; bases outside gene matches: 6. CDR3 length: 15 amino acids. Germline CDR1 is MNHNY and CDR2 is SVGAGI (reference sequence). CDR3 nucleotides: TGTGCCAGCAGTTTATTCGCTAGCGGCCAAGAGACCCAGTACTTC. Translating it yields CASSLFASGQETQYF.

This chain joins TRBV5-4 and TRBJ1-6; a weak D match, TRBD1 (6 bases). The germline V gene has CDR1 SGHNT and CDR2 YYREEE (reference sequence). V lost 3 bases and J 7 bases, leaving 14 bases between the germline ends. The CDR3 has 15 amino acids. The CDR3 DNA follows: TGTGCCAGCAGCTCTTACAGGGCACCCAATTCACCCCTCCACTTT. Protein: CASSSYRAPNSPLHF. Using reference TRBV5-4 and TRBJ1-6 for the parts outside the CDR3, the full variable domain is ETGVTQSPTHLIKTRGQQVTLRCSSQSGHNTVSWYQQALGQGPQFIFQYYREEENGRGNFPPRFSGLQFPNYSSELNVNALELDDSALYLCASSSYRAPNSPLHFGNGTRLTVT.

J is TRBJ1-1 and V is TRBV28, with D possibly TRBD1 on 5 matching bases. Germline V gene lookup returns CDR1 MDHEN and CDR2 SYDVKM. The V end lost 6 bases, the J end lost 10 bases, and 12 bases lay between the germline ends. The CDR3 runs 11 residues. The CDR3 region is CASSSDSGAFF. As DNA, the CDR3 is TGTGCCAGCAGCTCCGACAGTGGAGCTTTCTTT.

This chain connects TRBV6-5 to TRBJ2-2; no clear D gene. The V gene lost 0 bases and the J gene lost 3 bases, with 8 bases spanning the gap. The CDR3 has 15 residues. The germline V gene has CDR1 MNHEY and CDR2 SVGAGI. CDR3 nucleotides: TGTGCCAGCAGTTACTCGAGTCCGTACACCGGGGAGCTGTTTTTT. It is translated as CASSYSSPYTGELFF.

This clone was counted ten times or more. The rearrangement joins TRBV5-1 to TRBJ2-5; no clear D. Germline CDR1 SGHRS, CDR2 YFSETQ. The V end was cut by 4 bases, the J end by 2 bases, with 15 bases between. The CDR3 totals 15 residues. CDR3 loop: CASSKELGPQETQYF. CDR3 coding DNA: TGCGCCAGCAGCAAGGAGTTGGGTCCTCAAGAGACCCAGTACTTC.

The J gene is TRBJ1-1, the V gene TRBV6-1; weak D call: TRBD1 (5 bases). This CDR3 is built from 15 residues. Germline V gene sequence: CDR1 MNHNS, CDR2 SASEGT. V shed 0 bases and J shed 4 bases, with 12 bases lying between them. Here the CDR3 DNA reads TGTGCCAGCAGTGAAGCGTGGGGCTTGGGCACTGAAGCTTTCTTT. It specifies CASSEAWGLGTEAFF.

The chain uses TRBV18 and TRBJ2-7, with D tentatively TRBD2 (6 bases). Germline assignment: CDR1 KGHSH and CDR2 LQKENI. This CDR3 region has 14 residues. V was clipped by 3 bases and J by 0 bases, with 9 bases between them. CDR3 DNA: TGTGCCAGCTCACCGCGGGAAAGCTCCTACGAGCAGTACTTC. Its protein is CASSPRESSYEQYF. Full variable domain (outside the CDR3, taken from reference TRBV18 and TRBJ2-7): NAGVMQNPRHLVRRRGQEARLRCSPMKGHSHVYWYRQLPEEGLKFMVYLQKENIIDESGMPKERFSAEFPKEGPSILRIQQVVRGDSAAYFCASSPRESSYEQYFGPGTRLTVT.

The CDR3 DNA reads as TGTGCCAGCAGCAACTTCGACTCAGGGGGCTCAGATCAGCCCCAGCATTTT. Protein: CASSNFDSGGSDQPQHF. The rearrangement uses TRBV21-1 and TRBJ1-5; TRBD1, the table's D call, lacks a check against the DNA. TRBV21-1 is a pseudogene segment. The CDR3 runs to 17 residues.

The J gene is TRBJ1-3, the V gene TRBV4-1, with TRBD1 matching 7 bases. This CDR3 has 18 amino acids. Losses at the gene ends were 0 bases for V and 0 bases for J; bases not matched to a gene: 8. The V gene's germline CDR1 is MGHRA and CDR2 YSYEKL. CDR3 in amino acids: CASSQDRVTGLSGNTIYF. The DNA for the CDR3 is TGCGCCAGCAGCCAAGATCGGGTGACAGGGCTCTCTGGAAACACCATATATTTT.

The V call is TRBV18, the J call TRBJ1-1, with 9 bases that match TRBD1. J gave up 3 bases and V 1 base, and 0 bases lay outside the gene matches. Germline loops: CDR1 KGHSH, CDR2 LQKENI. The CDR3 runs 14 residues. CDR3 sequence: CASSPRDRDTEAFF. CDR3 DNA sequence: TGTGCCAGCTCACCACGGGACAGGGACACTGAAGCTTTCTTT.

V usage is TRBV27 and J usage is TRBJ1-6; D possibly corresponds to TRBD1 (6 bases). The V end was cut by 0 bases, the J end by 10 bases, with 13 bases between. The CDR3 runs to 15 residues. Germline assignment: CDR1 MNHEY and CDR2 SMNVEV (reference sequence). CDR3 sequence: CASSLSTGSSSPLHF. DNA of the CDR3: TGTGCCAGCAGTTTATCGACAGGATCAAGCTCACCCCTCCACTTT.